This T cell receptor (beta chain) originates from a study of beta chain features in type 1 diabetes. This clone has at least ten counts. Antigen unknown. Notes on the study in general: For patients, the naive, central memory and Treg TCRB repertoires appeared more alike than for healthy donors.

Donors contributed one heparinised blood draw apiece, averaging about 110 mL. Expressed TCRB transcripts were sequenced because the isolated RNA had all been reverse transcribed beforehand. Here immunoSEQ multiplex PCR was the method, and the copy in TCRdb shows in-frame clones only, minus some. This sample carries about 210,000 clones, approximately 11% of them seen once, and the ten largest clones take 1% to 1.5%. The clonotype originates from a man aged 18 to 35 in good health. Input material: central memory CD4+ T cells from blood.

Written as DNA, the CDR3 is TGTGCTAGTGGGTTAGGGCTAGCGGGAGACGATGAGCAGTTCTTC. Protein sequence: CASGLGLAGDDEQFF. The rearrangement uses TRBV12-5 and TRBJ2-1; 10 bases are a match to TRBD2. Germline V CDR1 and CDR2: LGHNT, FRNRAP. The CDR3 consists of 15 residues. V shed 6 bases, J shed 8 bases, and the junction held 10 bases outside the gene matches.